These 9 T cell receptor beta chains were sequenced from one sample in a study of lymphopenia after photon versus proton radiotherapy. The table came from immunoSEQ multiplex PCR; TCRdb's copy has only in-frame clones and leaves some out. The sample has approximately 24,000 clones; 84% are singletons. The starting material was peripheral blood, obtained from a patient treated with photon-based radiotherapy. The receptors here all came from a man aged 40-55 years with gastric cancer.

This chain connects TRBV7-8 to TRBJ2-7; TRBD1 is a possible D gene (6 bases). V was cut by 5 bases and J by 0 bases, with 11 bases left in between. CDR3 length: 14 residues. CDR1 and CDR2 (germline): SGHVS, FQNEAQ. This CDR3 is CASSLTGNSYEQYF. The CDR3 DNA follows: TGTGCCAGCAGCCTAACAGGGAACTCCTACGAGCAGTACTTC. The whole variable domain, remainder taken from reference TRBV7-8 and TRBJ2-7, is GAGVSQSPRYKVAKRGQDVALRCDPISGHVSLFWYQQALGQGPEFLTYFQNEAQLDKSGLPSDRFFAERPEGSVSTLKIQRTQQEDSAVYLCASSLTGNSYEQYFGPGTRLTVT.

The V gene is TRBV6-1, the J gene TRBJ2-2; 9 positions match TRBD1. V was clipped by 10 bases and J by 5 bases; unmatched bases: 8. Germline V gives CDR1 MNHNS, CDR2 SASEGT. The CDR3 covers 14 residues. CDR3 nucleotides: TGTGCCACCGAGAGGACAGGGGAGACCGGGGAGCTGTTTTTT. Translated, it gives CATERTGETGELFF.

The rearrangement joins TRBV30 to TRBJ1-3; no firm D call. Germline lookup yields CDR1 GTSNPN and CDR2 SVGIG (reference sequence). V dropped 2 bases and J dropped 2 bases, with 13 bases sitting between them. CDR3 length equals 15 residues. CDR3 nucleotide sequence: TGTGCCTGGAGTACAACACCGATGACTGGAAACACCATATATTTT. This codes for CAWSTTPMTGNTIYF.

The chain couples TRBV2 to TRBJ2-4, with TRBD1 matching 10 bases. The CDR3 is made up of 15 amino acids. V lost 8 bases, J lost 0 bases, and 4 bases stayed unmatched. Per the germline V gene, CDR1 is SNHLY and CDR2 is FYNNEI. The CDR3 loop is CASQGTGVAKNIQYF. CDR3 coding DNA: TGTGCCAGCCAAGGGACAGGGGTAGCCAAAAACATTCAGTACTTC.

The chain joins TRBV19 to TRBJ2-1; tentatively, D is TRBD1 or TRBD2 (5 bases each). Trimming shortened V by 5 bases and J by 10 bases, and 18 bases separated the two germline ends. Per the germline V gene, CDR1 is LNHDA and CDR2 is SQIVND (reference sequence). There are 14 residues in the CDR3. The CDR3 nucleotides read TGTGCCAGTAGTTCCTATGGGACCAACGGGGAGCAGTTCTTC. This gives the protein CASSSYGTNGEQFF.

CDR3 coding DNA: TGCGCCAGCAGCAACGCACAGGGTCCCCAAGAGACCCAGTACTTC. It encodes CASSNAQGPQETQYF. This chain joins TRBV5-1 and TRBJ2-5; possible D gene TRBD1, 6 bases. There are 15 residues in the CDR3. Trimming took 4 bases from V and 1 from J, leaving 14 bases between them. Germline CDR1 reads SGHRS; CDR2 reads YFSETQ.

The chain has TRBV5-6 and TRBJ1-1, with D possibly TRBD1 on 5 matching bases. The CDR3 is 16 residues long. The germline V gene has CDR1 SGHDT and CDR2 YYEEEE. V was trimmed by 1 base and J by 0 bases, leaving 13 bases between them. This CDR3 reads CASSLTGVHMNTEAFF. In nucleotides, the CDR3 is TGTGCCAGCAGCTTGACGGGGGTCCATATGAACACTGAAGCTTTCTTT. Based on the CDR3 plus reference TRBV5-6 and TRBJ1-1, the full variable domain is DAGVTQSPTHLIKTRGQQVTLRCSPKSGHDTVSWYQQALGQGPQFIFQYYEEEERQRGNFPDRFSGHQFPNYSSELNVNALLLGDSALYLCASSLTGVHMNTEAFFGQGTRLTVV.

The genes are TRBV5-4 and TRBJ2-3, with 10 bases matching TRBD2. Germline V lookup: CDR1 SGHNT, CDR2 YYREEE (reference sequence). The CDR3 consists of 15 residues. Trimming at V came to 0 bases and at J to 6 bases, leaving 4 bases not matched to a gene. The CDR3 reads CASSLDSGGWDTQYF. The CDR3 DNA follows: TGTGCCAGCAGCTTGGATAGCGGGGGGTGGGATACGCAGTATTTT.

A remark on this clone: An end of the junction differs from the germline gene, which may be a read error. The chain recombines TRBV7-7 with TRBJ2-1, with 11 bases lining up with TRBD2. CDR1 and CDR2 (germline): SSHAT, FNYEAQ (reference sequence). The CDR3 consists of 15 residues. The CDR3 nucleotides read TGTGCTAGCAGCTCTAGCGGGGGGAACTACAATGAGCAGTTCTTC. Translation gives CASSSSGGNYNEQFF.